This T cell receptor beta chain was obtained from a study of T cell responses to AZD1222 COVID-19 vaccine. Repertoires were generated with immunoSEQ multiplex PCR, while TCRdb's copy carries only in-frame clones and drops some. The sample shows roughly 110,000 clones, about 90% of them seen only once. The sequences come from peripheral blood, collected on day 0 of AZD1222 vaccination. The TCR comes from an adult in good health.

The CDR3 protein is CASSLQGGTNEKLFF. The DNA for the CDR3 is TGTGCCAGCAGCTTACAGGGGGGGACTAATGAAAAACTGTTTTTT. The chain uses TRBV11-2 and TRBJ1-4; 7 nucleotides line up with TRBD1. After removal of 2 bases from V and 2 bases from J, the junction contained 2 bases not matched to a gene. Germline CDR1 is SGHAT and CDR2 is FQNNGV. The CDR3 has 15 amino acids.